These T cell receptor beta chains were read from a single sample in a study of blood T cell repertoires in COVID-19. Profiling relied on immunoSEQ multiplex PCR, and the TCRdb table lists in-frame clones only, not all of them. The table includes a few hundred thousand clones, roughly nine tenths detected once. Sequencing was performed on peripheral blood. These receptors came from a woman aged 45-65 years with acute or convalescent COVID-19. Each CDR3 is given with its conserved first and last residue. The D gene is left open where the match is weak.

CDR3: CASSQGMTSGGYEQYF
V: TRBV4-1
D: TRBD2

CDR3: CASSPELAGEVEQFF
V: TRBV18
D: TRBD2

CDR3: CASSPHGTGGNEQFF
V: TRBV11-3
D: TRBD1

CDR3: CAWNRGASGRGSEKLFF
V: TRBV30
D: NA

CDR3: CASSHPPDRAGEAFF
V: TRBV4-2
D: TRBD1

CDR3: CASSGRDRETDTQYF
V: TRBV18
D: TRBD1

CDR3: CASSPGLNTEAFF
V: TRBV5-1
D: NA

CDR3: CASSSTNTGELFF
V: TRBV5-1
D: NA

CDR3: CAISYQREGENEQFF
V: TRBV10-3
D: TRBD2

CDR3: CASSPGGTEEETQYF
V: TRBV5-4
D: TRBD1

CDR3: CASSPKGSNSPLHF
V: TRBV7-9
D: NA

CDR3: CASSYGSMQVSYEQYF
V: TRBV6-2/TRBV6-3
D: NA

CDR3: CASSPGLAGLTDTQYF
V: TRBV7-9
D: TRBD2

CDR3: CAISRGLDYGYTF
V: TRBV10-3
D: NA

CDR3: CASSPSPLGYTF
V: TRBV6-6
D: NA

CDR3: CASGKTGGFGNTIYF
V: TRBV6-5
D: TRBD1

CDR3: CASSTGQGIYEQYF
V: TRBV19
D: TRBD1

CDR3: CAWSLGGAKREFEFF
V: TRBV30
D: TRBD2

CDR3: CATSSGDSYNEQFF
V: TRBV6-5
D: NA

CDR3: CASSLSLWGLGVGTEAFF
V: TRBV28
D: NA

CDR3: CASSYLTGMAHGYTF
V: TRBV6-5
D: TRBD1

CDR3: CAISVGGGMETQYF
V: TRBV10-3
D: TRBD2

CDR3: CASSPSQGVGYGYTF
V: TRBV18
D: NA

CDR3: CASSLDNSPYEQYF
V: TRBV5-1
D: NA

CDR3: CASSIEGTGKYEQYF
V: TRBV19
D: TRBD1

CDR3: CASSLAGGTEETQYF
V: TRBV7-6
D: TRBD1

CDR3: CASSRQTGQGTTYEQYF
V: TRBV19
D: TRBD1

CDR3: CASSVSGTGATPNYGYTF
V: TRBV19
D: TRBD1

CDR3: CASSLVAASGSTDTQYF
V: TRBV7-2
D: TRBD2

CDR3: CATSRDSLPSGSTDTQYF
V: TRBV15
D: TRBD2

CDR3: CASSKRLTGTQYF
V: TRBV4-3
D: NA

CDR3: CASSSGGRIYNEQFF
V: TRBV28
D: TRBD2

CDR3: CASSAGTSGGSYEQYF
V: TRBV7-7
D: TRBD2

CDR3: CAIGANYNEQFF
V: TRBV10-3
D: NA

CDR3: CASSDGGGYTF
V: TRBV6-4
D: NA

CDR3: CAASLAGGPTYNEQFF
V: TRBV10-3
D: TRBD2

CDR3: CASSDGREQFF
V: TRBV27
D: TRBD2

CDR3: CACAGGAGYTEAFF
V: TRBV19
D: TRBD1

CDR3: CASSQDIITATGNEKLFF
V: TRBV4-3
D: NA

CDR3: CATSSGGLSTDTQYF
V: TRBV24-1
D: NA

CDR3: CASSISYEQYF
V: TRBV12-3/TRBV12-4
D: NA

CDR3: CASSFIGSGTGLPYEQYF
V: TRBV27
D: TRBD1

CDR3: CASSRDRGGQPQHF
V: TRBV9
D: TRBD1

CDR3: CASNPRAGADYGYTF
V: TRBV5-1
D: NA

CDR3: CASTPMNTEAFF
V: TRBV11-2
D: NA

CDR3: CASSLVGGGNQPQHF
V: TRBV7-2
D: NA

CDR3: CASSSHQGWTEAFF
V: TRBV6-2/TRBV6-3
D: NA

CDR3: CASRTSNTGELFF
V: TRBV25-1
D: NA

CDR3: CASSSLEGAQYF
V: TRBV7-2
D: NA

CDR3: CASSPQGYSNQPQHF
V: TRBV18
D: NA

CDR3: CASPTRNRGFNEQYF
V: TRBV6-4
D: TRBD1

CDR3: CASSRTGVLEQYF
V: TRBV19
D: TRBD1

CDR3: CASSQNFGREGGYTF
V: TRBV4-3
D: NA

CDR3: CASRPQQGADTEAFF
V: TRBV27
D: NA

CDR3: CASSLNPSNEQFF
V: TRBV7-2
D: NA